This is a list of T cell receptor beta chains from one sample in a study of T cells after yellow fever vaccination. TCRdb reprocessed the 5' RACE reads with MiXCR, giving one entry per CDR3 protein. The sample yields about 12,000 distinct CDR3 sequences, about 6.1% seen once. Source: PBMCs, either bulk or a sorted T-cell subset (CD4+, CD8+, memory, or dextramer-sorted; not recorded which), taken on the day of the yellow fever booster vaccination. The receptors derive from a man in his thirties or forties who received the YFV17D yellow fever vaccine. The CDR3 runs from the conserved cysteine through the conserved F or W. Fields, in order: clone size, D gene, V gene, J gene, CDR3 protein, CDR3 DNA. The D gene is left open where the match is weak. Clone size appears in some rows only: once, few, many, or a class for an expanded clone.

clone size: medium-sized; D gene: TRBD2; V gene: TRBV5-1; J gene: TRBJ2-1; CDR3 protein: CASSLLAGRQFF; CDR3 DNA: TGCGCCAGCAGCCTATTAGCGGGACGGCAGTTCTTC
clone size: medium-sized; D gene: NA; V gene: TRBV9; J gene: TRBJ2-1; CDR3 protein: CASSPVPVAGNEQFF; CDR3 DNA: TGTGCCAGCAGCCCCGTTCCCGTGGCCGGGAATGAGCAGTTCTTC
clone size: many; D gene: TRBD1; V gene: TRBV6-2/TRBV6-3; J gene: TRBJ2-1; CDR3 protein: CASSKSRGPPTYNEQFF; CDR3 DNA: TGTGCCAGCAGCAAATCGAGGGGGCCCCCTACCTACAATGAGCAGTTCTTC
clone size: NA; D gene: NA; V gene: TRBV7-9; J gene: TRBJ2-7; CDR3 protein: CASTSGTSYEQYF; CDR3 DNA: TGTGCCAGCACCTCCGGGACCAGCTACGAGCAGTACTTC
clone size: many; D gene: TRBD1; V gene: TRBV30; J gene: TRBJ1-5; CDR3 protein: CAWSPGQGNQPQHF; CDR3 DNA: TGTGCCTGGAGTCCTGGACAGGGGAATCAGCCCCAGCATTTT
clone size: many; D gene: NA; V gene: TRBV19; J gene: TRBJ2-7; CDR3 protein: CASSIDSARGEQYF; CDR3 DNA: TGTGCCAGTAGTATAGACAGCGCAAGGGGCGAGCAGTACTTC
clone size: many; D gene: TRBD1; V gene: TRBV3-1; J gene: TRBJ2-5; CDR3 protein: CASVKGGGTHF; CDR3 DNA: TGTGCCAGCGTCAAAGGGGGCGGCACGCACTTC
clone size: NA; D gene: NA; V gene: TRBV5-8; J gene: TRBJ2-7; CDR3 protein: CASGPGLLSYEQYF; CDR3 DNA: TGTGCCAGCGGCCCCGGACTCCTCTCCTACGAGCAGTACTTC
clone size: many; D gene: TRBD2; V gene: TRBV24-1; J gene: TRBJ2-2; CDR3 protein: CATSDLRRASGNNTGELFF; CDR3 DNA: TGTGCCACCAGTGATTTGCGGCGGGCTAGCGGAAACAACACCGGGGAGCTGTTTTTT
clone size: medium-sized; D gene: NA; V gene: TRBV6-2/TRBV6-3; J gene: TRBJ2-7; CDR3 protein: CASSLNYEQYF; CDR3 DNA: TGTGCCAGCAGTCTGAACTACGAGCAGTACTTC
clone size: many; D gene: NA; V gene: TRBV28; J gene: TRBJ2-7; CDR3 protein: CASRIGSYEQYF; CDR3 DNA: TGTGCCAGCAGAATCGGGAGCTACGAGCAGTACTTC
clone size: many; D gene: TRBD2; V gene: TRBV25-1; J gene: TRBJ2-4; CDR3 protein: CASRGTSGSHIQYF; CDR3 DNA: TGTGCCAGCAGAGGGACTAGCGGGAGTCACATTCAGTACTTC
clone size: medium-sized; D gene: NA; V gene: TRBV4-3; J gene: TRBJ2-1; CDR3 protein: CASSQEPGSSYNEQFF; CDR3 DNA: TGCGCCAGCAGCCAAGAACCCGGAAGCTCCTACAATGAGCAGTTCTTC
clone size: many; D gene: NA; V gene: TRBV7-8; J gene: TRBJ1-1; CDR3 protein: CASSLVSFTTEAFF; CDR3 DNA: TGTGCCAGCAGCTTAGTGTCATTCACCACTGAAGCTTTCTTT
clone size: many; D gene: NA; V gene: TRBV11-2; J gene: TRBJ2-3; CDR3 protein: CASSFSLLGIPISTDTQYF; CDR3 DNA: TGTGCCAGCAGCTTTAGTCTACTAGGTATACCCATTAGCACAGATACGCAGTATTTT
clone size: medium-sized; D gene: NA; V gene: TRBV5-5; J gene: TRBJ2-3; CDR3 protein: CACSRGPTDTQYF; CDR3 DNA: TGTGCCTGCAGCAGGGGACCCACAGATACGCAGTATTTT
clone size: many; D gene: TRBD2; V gene: TRBV6-5; J gene: TRBJ2-7; CDR3 protein: CASGIPGGGYEQYF; CDR3 DNA: TGTGCCAGCGGCATCCCGGGGGGGGGCTACGAGCAGTACTTC
clone size: many; D gene: NA; V gene: TRBV6-5; J gene: TRBJ1-1; CDR3 protein: CASSLGGDRLAEAFF; CDR3 DNA: TGTGCCAGCAGTTTAGGGGGGGACCGGTTGGCTGAAGCTTTCTTT
clone size: many; D gene: TRBD1; V gene: TRBV3-1; J gene: TRBJ2-7; CDR3 protein: CASSQPGQGSEQYF; CDR3 DNA: TGTGCCAGCAGCCAACCGGGACAGGGGAGCGAGCAGTACTTC
clone size: NA; D gene: NA; V gene: TRBV5-1; J gene: TRBJ2-2; CDR3 protein: CARTPRMGCWELFF; CDR3 DNA: TGCGCCAGGACCCCCAGGATGGGCTGTTGGGAGCTGTTTTTT
clone size: many; D gene: NA; V gene: TRBV4-1; J gene: TRBJ2-2; CDR3 protein: CASNRWATGTGELFF; CDR3 DNA: TGCGCCAGCAATAGGTGGGCCACGGGCACCGGGGAGCTGTTTTTT
clone size: medium-sized; D gene: NA; V gene: TRBV30; J gene: TRBJ2-7; CDR3 protein: CAWSAGLGSSAEQYF; CDR3 DNA: TGTGCCTGGAGTGCCGGTTTGGGCAGCTCTGCCGAGCAGTACTTC
clone size: many; D gene: NA; V gene: TRBV2; J gene: TRBJ1-2; CDR3 protein: CASSGREAGYTF; CDR3 DNA: TGTGCCAGCAGTGGACGGGAGGCCGGCTACACCTTC
clone size: many; D gene: NA; V gene: TRBV18; J gene: TRBJ2-5; CDR3 protein: CASSPPDGTQYF; CDR3 DNA: TGTGCCAGCTCACCACCGGACGGGACCCAGTACTTC
clone size: medium-sized; D gene: NA; V gene: TRBV11-1; J gene: TRBJ2-3; CDR3 protein: CASAPGATDTQYF; CDR3 DNA: TGTGCCAGCGCCCCGGGGGCAACAGATACGCAGTATTTT
clone size: many; D gene: NA; V gene: TRBV5-1; J gene: TRBJ2-3; CDR3 protein: CASSLVSVGTDTQYF; CDR3 DNA: TGCGCCAGCAGCTTGGTTTCAGTCGGCACAGATACGCAGTATTTT
clone size: many; D gene: TRBD2; V gene: TRBV7-8; J gene: TRBJ2-1; CDR3 protein: CASRQPGLGSNEQFF; CDR3 DNA: TGTGCCAGCAGGCAACCGGGACTAGGGTCTAATGAGCAGTTCTTC
clone size: medium-sized; D gene: NA; V gene: TRBV4-2; J gene: TRBJ2-5; CDR3 protein: CASSQDGQQETQYF; CDR3 DNA: TGTGCCAGCAGCCAAGATGGACAGCAAGAGACCCAGTACTTC
clone size: medium-sized; D gene: TRBD2; V gene: TRBV5-1; J gene: TRBJ2-5; CDR3 protein: CASSFAPSGGQETQYF; CDR3 DNA: TGCGCCAGCAGCTTTGCACCTAGCGGGGGACAAGAGACCCAGTACTTC